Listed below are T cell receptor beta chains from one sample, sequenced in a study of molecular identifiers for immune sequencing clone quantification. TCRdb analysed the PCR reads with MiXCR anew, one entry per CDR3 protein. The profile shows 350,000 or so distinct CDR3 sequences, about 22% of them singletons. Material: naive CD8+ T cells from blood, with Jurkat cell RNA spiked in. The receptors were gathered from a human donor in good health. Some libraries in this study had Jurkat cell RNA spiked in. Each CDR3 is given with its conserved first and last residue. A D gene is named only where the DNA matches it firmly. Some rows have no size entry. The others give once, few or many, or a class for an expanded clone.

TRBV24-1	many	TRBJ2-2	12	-	CATRQNTGELFF	TGTGCCACCAGGCAGAACACCGGGGAGCTGTTTTTT
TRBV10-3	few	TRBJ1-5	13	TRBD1	CASSEGAGQPQHF	TGTGCCAGCTCGGAGGGGGCGGGTCAGCCCCAGCATTTT
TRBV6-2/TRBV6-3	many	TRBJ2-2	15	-	CASSYIIANTGELFF	TGTGCCAGCAGTTACATTATAGCGAACACCGGGGAGCTGTTTTTT
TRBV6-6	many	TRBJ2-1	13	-	CASSYTYNNEQFF	TGTGCCAGCAGTTACACCTACAACAATGAGCAGTTCTTC
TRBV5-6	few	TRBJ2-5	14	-	CASSLVSGQGTQYF	TGTGCCAGCAGCTTGGTTAGCGGACAAGGGACCCAGTACTTC
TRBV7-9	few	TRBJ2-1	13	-	CASRFPSGSEQFF	TGTGCCAGCAGATTTCCTTCGGGGTCTGAGCAGTTCTTC
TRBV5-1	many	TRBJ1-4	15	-	CASSLTGTPEEKLFF	TGCGCCAGCAGCTTGACCGGGACCCCAGAGGAAAAACTGTTTTTT
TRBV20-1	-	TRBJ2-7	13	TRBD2	CSARTSRSYEQNF	TGCAGTGCTAGGACTAGCAGGTCCTACGAGCAGAACTTC
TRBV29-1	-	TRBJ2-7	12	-	CSVGGAAYEQYF	TGCAGCGTTGGGGGAGCGGCCTACGAGCAGTACTTC
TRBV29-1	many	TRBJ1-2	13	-	CSDNSRTNYGYTF	TGCAGCGATAACAGCCGAACTAACTATGGCTACACCTTC
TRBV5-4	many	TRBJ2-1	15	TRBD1	CASSLWGRGPGEQFF	TGTGCCAGCAGCTTGTGGGGCAGGGGGCCCGGTGAGCAGTTCTTC
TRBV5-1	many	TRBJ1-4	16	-	CASSLEGLMANEKLFF	TGCGCCAGCAGCTTGGAGGGGTTAATGGCTAATGAAAAACTGTTTTTT
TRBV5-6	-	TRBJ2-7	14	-	CASSLGHSSYEQYF	TGTGCCAGCAGCTTGGGGCATTCGTCCTACGAGCAGTACTTC
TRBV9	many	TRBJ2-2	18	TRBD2	CASSVAWGTSVNTGELFF	TGTGCCAGCAGCGTAGCATGGGGGACTAGCGTGAACACCGGGGAGCTGTTTTTT
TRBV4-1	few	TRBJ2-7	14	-	CASSQDWGRWEQYF	TGCGCCAGCAGCCAAGATTGGGGGCGCTGGGAGCAGTACTTC
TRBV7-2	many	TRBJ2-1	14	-	CASSLGGVYNEQFF	TGTGCCAGCAGCTTAGGGGGCGTTTACAATGAGCAGTTCTTC
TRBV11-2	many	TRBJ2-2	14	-	CASSLDRNTGELFF	TGTGCCAGCAGCTTAGACAGGAACACCGGGGAGCTGTTTTTT
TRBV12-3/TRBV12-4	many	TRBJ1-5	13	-	CASGSVQGQPQHF	TGTGCCAGCGGTTCAGTACAAGGGCAGCCCCAGCATTTT
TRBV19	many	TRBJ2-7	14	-	CASSTASSGYEQYF	TGTGCCAGTAGTACCGCTAGCTCCGGCTACGAGCAGTACTTC
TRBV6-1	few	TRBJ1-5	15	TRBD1	CASSEEGQGDQPQHF	TGTGCCAGCAGTGAAGAGGGACAGGGGGATCAGCCCCAGCATTTT
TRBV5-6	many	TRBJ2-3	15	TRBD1	CASSWDRGSKDTQYF	TGTGCCAGCAGTTGGGACAGGGGGTCTAAAGATACGCAGTATTTT
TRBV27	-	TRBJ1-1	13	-	CASRWTAYTETFF	TGTGCCAGCAGGTGGACAGCCTACACTGAAACTTTCTTT
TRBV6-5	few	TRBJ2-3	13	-	CASSKGTTDTQYF	TGTGCCAGCAGTAAGGGGACGACAGATACGCAGTATTTT
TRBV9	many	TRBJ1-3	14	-	CASSADTSGNTIYF	TGTGCCAGCAGCGCGGACACCTCTGGAAACACCATATATTTT
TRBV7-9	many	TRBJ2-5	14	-	CASSHHREQETQYF	TGTGCCAGCAGCCACCACCGGGAGCAAGAGACCCAGTACTTC
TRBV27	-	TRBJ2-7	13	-	CASAFGSSYEQYF	TGTGCCAGCGCCTTTGGCAGCTCCTACGAGCAGTACTTC
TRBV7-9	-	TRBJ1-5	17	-	CASSLEPWGASRQPQHF	TGTGCCAGCAGCTTAGAGCCCTGGGGCGCTTCCAGGCAGCCCCAGCATTTT
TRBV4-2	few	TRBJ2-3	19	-	CASSQEGGRGAWSTDTQYF	TGTGCCAGCAGCCAAGAGGGGGGCCGGGGGGCTTGGAGCACAGATACGCAGTATTTT
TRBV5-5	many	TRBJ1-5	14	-	CASSLEGTNQPQHF	TGTGCCAGCAGCTTGGAGGGTACTAATCAGCCCCAGCATTTT
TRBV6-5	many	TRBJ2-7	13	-	CASSYKSTYEQYF	TGTGCCAGCAGTTATAAGTCTACCTACGAGCAGTACTTC
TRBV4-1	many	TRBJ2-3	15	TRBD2	CASSQDGAGGDTQYF	TGCGCCAGCAGCCAAGATGGTGCGGGGGGAGATACGCAGTATTTT
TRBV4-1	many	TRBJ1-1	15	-	CASSQDPNMNTEAFF	TGCGCCAGCAGCCAAGACCCGAACATGAACACTGAAGCTTTCTTT
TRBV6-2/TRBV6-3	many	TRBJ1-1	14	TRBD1	CASRGTGWNTEAFF	TGTGCCAGCAGAGGGACAGGTTGGAACACTGAAGCTTTCTTT
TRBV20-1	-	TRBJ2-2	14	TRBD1	CSAGGQENTGELFF	TGCAGTGCTGGAGGACAGGAGAACACCGGGGAGCTGTTTTTT
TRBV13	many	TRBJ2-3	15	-	CASSLADASTDTQYF	TGTGCCAGCAGCTTAGCGGACGCCTCCACAGATACGCAGTATTTT
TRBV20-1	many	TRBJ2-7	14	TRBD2	CSARWSGGSYEQYF	TGCAGCGCCCGTTGGAGCGGGGGCTCCTACGAGCAGTACTTC
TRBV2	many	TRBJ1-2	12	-	CASGAETYGYTF	TGTGCCAGCGGAGCAGAAACCTATGGCTACACCTTC
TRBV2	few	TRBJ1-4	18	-	CASRRVFWDGATNEKLFF	TGTGCCAGCAGGAGAGTATTCTGGGACGGTGCAACTAATGAAAAACTGTTTTTT
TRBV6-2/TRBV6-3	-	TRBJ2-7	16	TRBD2	CASSPQPRESGGEQYF	TGTGCCAGCAGTCCCCAACCGCGGGAGAGCGGGGGCGAGCAGTACTTC
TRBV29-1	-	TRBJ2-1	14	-	CSALGLTSYNEQFF	TGCAGCGCCCTAGGACTAACCTCCTACAATGAGCAGTTCTTC
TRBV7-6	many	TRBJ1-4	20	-	CASSLAPGHNLRETNEKLFF	TGTGCCAGCAGCTTAGCGCCCGGGCACAACCTAAGGGAAACTAATGAAAAACTGTTTTTT
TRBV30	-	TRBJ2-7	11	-	CAWSEAYEQYF	TGTGCCTGGAGTGAGGCCTACGAGCAGTACTTC
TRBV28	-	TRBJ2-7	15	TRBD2	CASSNGLAGFYEQYF	TGTGCCAGCAGCAACGGACTAGCGGGCTTCTACGAGCAGTACTTC
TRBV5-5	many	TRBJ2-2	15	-	CASSADRTNTGELFF	TGTGCCAGCAGCGCGGACAGAACGAACACCGGGGAGCTGTTTTTT
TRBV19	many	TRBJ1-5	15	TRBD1	CASSIGDRGRQPQHF	TGTGCCAGTAGTATAGGAGACAGGGGAAGGCAGCCCCAGCATTTT
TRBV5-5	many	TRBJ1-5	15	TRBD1	CASSPQTGANQPQHF	TGTGCCAGCAGCCCCCAGACAGGGGCCAATCAGCCCCAGCATTTT
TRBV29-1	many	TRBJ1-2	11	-	CSVEGGDGYTF	TGCAGCGTTGAAGGGGGCGATGGCTACACCTTC
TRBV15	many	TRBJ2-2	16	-	CATSREAGSNTGELFF	TGTGCCACCAGCAGAGAGGCAGGGTCGAACACCGGGGAGCTGTTTTTT
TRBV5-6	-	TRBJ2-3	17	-	CASSLEAIGIRTDTQYF	TGTGCCAGCAGCTTGGAGGCCATCGGAATTCGCACAGATACGCAGTATTTT
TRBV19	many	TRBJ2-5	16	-	CASSIDREALSETQYF	TGTGCCAGTAGTATAGACCGGGAAGCCCTCTCAGAGACCCAGTACTTC
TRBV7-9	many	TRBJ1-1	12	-	CASAQGDTEAFF	TGTGCCTCCGCCCAGGGTGACACTGAAGCTTTCTTT
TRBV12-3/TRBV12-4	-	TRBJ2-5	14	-	CASHPGVRQETQYF	TGTGCCAGTCACCCGGGGGTTCGACAAGAGACCCAGTACTTC
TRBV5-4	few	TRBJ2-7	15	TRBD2	CASSLRGGPPYEQYF	TGTGCCAGCAGCTTGAGGGGAGGGCCCCCCTACGAGCAGTACTTC
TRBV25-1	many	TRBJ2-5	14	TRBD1	CASSETGVSETQYF	TGTGCCAGCAGTGAGACAGGGGTTAGCGAGACCCAGTACTTC